The T cell receptor (beta chain) under discussion was sequenced for a study of T-cell memory formation after mild COVID-19. Remarks on this clonotype: The target antigen is unknown.

CDR1 LGHNA and CDR2 YNFKEQ come from the germline V gene. Trimming removed 1 base from V and 3 bases from J, with 13 bases in between. CDR3 length: 17 amino acids. Overall study results and limits: Detection of some responders pre-infection suggested pre-existing cross-reactive memory T cells participated.

Constant-segment primers served in 5'RACE that generated TCR alpha and TCR beta cDNA libraries bearing sample barcodes and UMIs. TCRdb re-called the 5' RACE reads through MiXCR, storing one row per CDR3 protein. The sample yields about 100,000 distinct CDR3 sequences, roughly 19% seen once. The receptor was isolated from a man younger than 30 who had mild COVID-19 (a few samples of this study predate the infection). Cell type and time point are not known. Sequenced: PBMCs or a T cell subset sorted from them (not recorded which). The rearrangement uses TRBV4-2 and TRBJ1-6; possible D gene TRBD1, 6 bases. In nucleotides, the CDR3 is TGTGCCAGCAGCCAAGGGGGACTGACAGGCTATAATTCACCCCTCCACTTT. It specifies CASSQGGLTGYNSPLHF.